This T cell receptor beta chain was captured by sequencing in a study of blood T cell repertoires in COVID-19. As for the study in general: From the United States, Italy and Spain came samples of acute and convalescent COVID-19. T cells, B-cell-depleted T cells, or PBMCs provided the cDNA or gDNA that served as material.

Germline V gene lookup returns CDR1 WSHSY and CDR2 SAAADI. The CDR3 length is 15 residues. V was pared by 4 bases and J by 4 bases, with 6 bases of the junction left unmatched. In Seattle, patients joined the study during active infection and were tracked longitudinally. In the study's own analysis: It was from reference gene primer amplification that nucleated cell counts were estimated. The method was immunoSEQ multiplex PCR; TCRdb's version includes in-frame clones alone and lacks a portion of them. Clonal size and the V and J genes are those of that table, whereas D and trimming came from the DNA. The table records 45,000 or so clones, around nine tenths of them present only once.

The sequence was obtained from a man aged 35-49 years with COVID-19, enrolled during active disease. V is TRBV10-2 and J is TRBJ2-2; 7 nucleotides agree with TRBD2. What was sequenced was peripheral blood. CDR3 protein: CASSGVGGGTGELFF. CDR3 sequence (DNA): TGCGCCAGCAGTGGAGTTGGGGGGGGCACCGGGGAGCTGTTTTTT.